Below, one T cell receptor beta chain is given with its context. Its specificity is not known. J was trimmed by 4 bases and V by 5 bases; bases with no gene match: 5. Looked up from germline, CDR1 is LNHDA and CDR2 is SQIVND (reference sequence). The CDR3 totals 14 residues. The assay was immunoSEQ multiplex PCR, and TCRdb's table has in-frame clones only and misses some. The sample has roughly 12,000 clones; roughly 90% are singletons. CFSE-labeled sorted T cells met regulatory or mature dendritic cells for more than four days. The sample belongs to a study of regulatory dendritic cells for organ transplantation.

The chain joins TRBV19 to TRBJ2-7; 10 bases agree with TRBD1. The sample consisted of naive CD8+ T cells from blood cultured with dendritic cells. Specified subset: CD45RA+ naive T cells. The origin of this receptor is a human donor in good health. Here the CDR3 DNA reads TGTGCCAGTAGTGCCGGGACAGGGGAATACGAGCAGTACTTC. Its protein product is CASSAGTGEYEQYF. Drawing the rest from reference TRBV19 and TRBJ2-7, the complete variable domain is DGGITQSPKYLFRKEGQNVTLSCEQNLNHDAMYWYRQDPGQGLRLIYYSQIVNDFQKGDIAEGYSVSREKKESFPLTVTSAQKNPTAFYLCASSAGTGEYEQYFGPGTRLTVT.